This T cell receptor (beta chain) was identified during a study of cytomegalovirus exposure and HLA in healthy donors. Turning to the study itself: Earlier results showed approximately 120 million unique TCR beta sequences derived from roughly 200 million T cells.

Study-level findings and limits: Under 20,000 TCR beta sequences were associated with HLA alleles at 0.05 false discovery rate in a later analysis. Later analysis found that TCR beta chains associated with HLA were more clonally expanded than other, equally common chains. A later analysis reportedly found that, within productive TCRs, an Asian-associated ancestry cluster had fewer N-insertions than the mean observed across the roughly 670 donors.

With regard to this clone: Its matching antigen is unknown.

Vbeta (60) and Jbeta (13) primers were used in the PCR. Here immunoSEQ multiplex PCR was the method, and the copy in TCRdb shows in-frame clones only, minus some. Counted here are a few hundred thousand clones, over 90% occurring once; the ten biggest clones make up about 1.7%. V lost 5 bases and J lost 4, with 18 bases in between. The germline V gene encodes CDR1 SEHNR and CDR2 FQNEAQ (reference sequence). The CDR3 is 15 residues long. The specimen sequenced was PBMCs. The V and J genes are TRBV7-9 and TRBJ2-7, with no clear D. The TCR sequence derives from a girl aged 2 to 9 in good health and CMV-seronegative. CDR3 residues: CASSLTEVPLYEQYF. CDR3 sequence (DNA): TGTGCCAGCAGCCTGACTGAAGTACCCCTGTACGAGCAGTACTTC.